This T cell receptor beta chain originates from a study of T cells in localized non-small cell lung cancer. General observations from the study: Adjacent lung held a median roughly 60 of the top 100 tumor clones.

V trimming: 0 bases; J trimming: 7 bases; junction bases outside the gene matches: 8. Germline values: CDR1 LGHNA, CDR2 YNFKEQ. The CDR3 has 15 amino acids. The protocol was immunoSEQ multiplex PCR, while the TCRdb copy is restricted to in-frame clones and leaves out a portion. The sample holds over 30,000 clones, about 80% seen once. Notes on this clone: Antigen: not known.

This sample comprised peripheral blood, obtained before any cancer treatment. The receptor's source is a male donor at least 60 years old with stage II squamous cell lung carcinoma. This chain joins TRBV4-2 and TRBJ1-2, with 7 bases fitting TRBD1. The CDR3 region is CASSQDDRDRSGYTF. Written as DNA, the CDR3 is TGTGCCAGCAGCCAAGATGACCGGGACAGATCTGGCTACACCTTC.